This T cell receptor (beta chain) is drawn from a study of T cell responses to AZD1222 COVID-19 vaccine (dated by TCRdb to the early 2020s). The study in broad terms: A total of about 250 trial participants underwent TCR sequencing, of whom about 200 had received two doses of AZD1222 and approximately 26 had received two doses of the MenACWY control vaccine. Trial participants were enrolled into age subgroups of 18-55, 56-69 and 70-plus years, which contained about 150, 27 and 61 TCR-sequenced participants, respectively. General findings and caveats noted by the study authors: Spike-specific TCR breadth and depth rose significantly after two AZD1222 doses compared with day 0 and with MenACWY recipients. Because no day 14 peak-response samples were available, the repertoires could be characterized only after the peak T cell response. Participants were mostly white British and included more females than males, and it was suggested by the authors that clonal diversity may have been underestimated. Reportedly, close to half of the unique spike-specific TCRs recognized epitopes lying outside the regions that are mutated in the B.1.351 and B.1.1.7 variants. Conclusions about previously exposed vaccinees are limited because only six or seven AZD1222 recipients were SARS-CoV-2 seropositive at baseline. In the small 56-69-year group, the increase in depth fell short of significance, most likely because of low power. Vaccine-associated CD4 TCRs spanned the whole spike protein, with dominant responses in regions 160-218 and 743-854.

The sample's time point label, decoded: about 28 days (+/-7) after the second vaccine dose. AZD1222 recipients whose second dose came at about 4 weeks and those whose second dose came at about 12 weeks were combined into one group, since spike-specific TCR depth and breadth did not differ between the two schedules. Vaccinee samples came from UK trials COV001 and COV002, including a single-blind randomized controlled phase 2/3 trial of AZD1222 (ChAdOx1 nCoV-19) in healthy adults. Trial participant PBMC samples were collected at day 0 and day 28 after the second dose for TCRbeta chain sequencing. V drops 1 base and J drops 7 bases, leaving 16 bases in between. For CDR1 and CDR2, the germline V gene (reference sequence) lists LGHDT and YNNKEL. CDR3 length: 16 amino acids, cysteine to phenylalanine. The only DNA kept is the CDR3, 48 bases in frame from the first base. On this clone: Its antigen is still unknown. No much larger clone exists at a distance of one base, and base qualities are not known.

The CDR3 regions of human TCRbeta chains were subjected to immunosequencing. In the original analysis: Repertoire TCRs were checked for matches against a reference library of SARS-CoV-2-specific TCRs that had been generated using the MIRA antigen-specificity platform. Breadth was defined as the fraction of unique TCRs that were SARS-CoV-2-associated. Depth was defined as the fraction of total T cells that were SARS-CoV-2-associated. Using the MIRA data, every spike-specific TCR was mapped to the spike region that the TCR reacted to and assigned to either a CD4 or a CD8 class. Log10-transformed breadth and depth values were compared by one-way ANOVA with Sidak's multiple comparisons tests. TCRdb obtained this table from immuneACCESS and retained in-frame rearrangements with V and J assigned. These tables miss some clones; where compared with another copy, unresolved V genes account for less than half of the shortfall, and the remainder is unexplained. D and trimming were read from the DNA, whereas the V and J calls and clone size are those reported in that table. This sample gives approximately 150,000 clones in total; about 90% of them show up just once. The top ten constitute approximately 3.6% of the sample.

This TCR was recovered from an adult who received the AZD1222 COVID-19 vaccine. The specimen was peripheral blood, collected 28 days after the second AZD1222 dose. The chain joins TRBV3-1 (or the pseudogene TRBV3-2) to TRBJ2-2; the D gene is possibly TRBD2, with 5 bases matching. Here the CDR3 is given as CASSQVRLARFGELFF. In nucleotide form, the sequence is TGTGCCAGCAGCCAAGTTCGGCTAGCTCGGTTCGGGGAGCTGTTTTTT.